This passage covers 23 T cell receptor beta chains from one sample sequenced in a study of sequential checkpoint blockade in melanoma. Stated treatment: randomized to nivolumab then ipilimumab (arm A) or the reverse (arm B). TCRdb keeps only in-frame clones here, not all; method: immunoSEQ multiplex PCR. The sample carries 5,300 or so clones, around 73% recorded once. The specimen comprised CD8+ T cells sorted from blood (inferred from file names), sampled from a patient given nivolumab and ipilimumab in sequence. The source is a human donor with melanoma.

This clone was counted between two and nine times. This CDR3 is missing its conserved last phenylalanine or tryptophan, likely due to a read error. The limits of the CDR3 on the DNA are not certain, so only TCRdb's listed CDR3 is given. The rearrangement uses TRBV7-2 and TRBJ1-5; the table gives TRBD1 as D, unverified against the DNA. In germline, CDR1 is SGHTA, CDR2 FQGNSA. The CDR3 contains 12 residues when both ends are counted. The chain's CDR3 is CASSSSGTPVVY.

The rearrangement joins TRBV19 to TRBJ1-2; TRBD1 matches at 8 bases. Germline V gives CDR1 LNHDA, CDR2 SQIVND (reference sequence). Trimming took 2 bases from V and 6 from J; bases not matched to a gene: 2. CDR3 length equals 13 residues. CDR3 loop: CASSITGGHGYTF. The CDR3 nucleotides read TGTGCCAGTAGTATAACAGGGGGACATGGCTACACCTTC.

By its share, this clone is medium-sized. This chain links TRBV19 with TRBJ2-2; D is ambiguous. V dropped 6 bases and J dropped 6 bases, with 8 bases sitting between them. The CDR3 consists of 12 residues. Looked up from germline, CDR1 is LNHDA and CDR2 is SQIVND (reference sequence). The CDR3 spells CASRLLPGELFF. CDR3 nucleotides: TGTGCCAGTAGGCTATTACCCGGGGAGCTGTTTTTT.

The rearrangement links TRBV6-5 to TRBJ1-4, with D perhaps matching TRBD1 (6 bases). This CDR3 is 15 amino acids long. Germline loops: CDR1 MNHEY, CDR2 SVGAGI. V was trimmed by 6 bases and J by 4 bases, leaving 15 bases between them. The CDR3 DNA sequence: TGTGCCAGCAGCCCTTCTCGGACAGTTAATGAAAAACTGTTTTTT. It yields the protein CASSPSRTVNEKLFF.

The rearrangement links TRBV7-6 to TRBJ2-7, with 9 positions matching TRBD2. The CDR3 is 13 amino acids. Trimming at V came to 5 bases and at J to 5 bases, leaving 4 bases not matched to a gene. Germline V gene data show CDR1 as SGHVS and CDR2 as FNYEAQ. CDR3 sequence (DNA): TGTGCCAGCAGCCGGGGCGGGGGGGACGAGCAGTACTTC. Protein product: CASSRGGGDEQYF.

The V and J genes are TRBV6-5 and TRBJ2-2, with TRBD1 as a possible D gene (5 bases). V lost 2 bases to trimming and J lost 6 bases, with 13 bases between them. Germline lookup yields CDR1 MNHEY and CDR2 SVGAGI. This CDR3 spans 15 amino acids. Written as DNA, the CDR3 is TGTGCCAGCAGTTACGATCAGGGAAGCGCCGGGGAGCTGTTTTTT. Its protein product is CASSYDQGSAGELFF.

This chain joins TRBV7-2 and TRBJ1-2, with D uncertain. CDR1 and CDR2 from the germline V gene are SGHTA and FQGNSA. V was clipped by 5 bases and J by 7 bases, with 23 bases between them. The CDR3 is 16 amino acids. The CDR3 sequence: CASSPTLEAAFSGYTF. As DNA, the CDR3 is TGTGCCAGCAGCCCCACTTTGGAGGCAGCCTTCTCTGGCTACACCTTC.

This clone was observed a handful of times. The rearrangement links TRBV29-1 to TRBJ2-1, with D perhaps matching TRBD2 (6 bases). V was cut by 6 bases and J by 14 bases, with 20 bases left in between. Germline V lookup: CDR1 SQVTM, CDR2 ANQGSEA. This CDR3 has 12 residues. The CDR3 region is CSVWGENEAEFF. The CDR3 DNA is TGCAGCGTGTGGGGGGAAAACGAGGCGGAGTTCTTC.

This clone is termed large. The chain couples TRBV27 to TRBJ2-7, with D maybe TRBD2 (7 bases). The V end lost 3 bases, the J end lost 4 bases, and 13 bases lay between the germline ends. Germline CDR1 reads MNHEY; CDR2 reads SMNVEV (reference sequence). The CDR3 covers 14 residues. CDR3 nucleotide sequence: TGTGCCAGCAGTTTGCGGGGGCCAGGTTACGAGCAGTACTTC. As protein: CASSLRGPGYEQYF.

This clone was observed a single time. The V and J genes are TRBV4-1 and TRBJ2-7, with 8 bases that match TRBD1. In germline, CDR1 is MGHRA, CDR2 YSYEKL. The V gene end was trimmed by 0 bases and the J gene end by 5 bases; junction bases not matched to a gene: 6. The CDR3 has 15 residues. The CDR3 DNA sequence: TGCGCCAGCAGCCAAGACAGGGGGCTGGTCCACGAGCAGTACTTC. Its translation: CASSQDRGLVHEQYF.

The V gene is TRBV19, the J gene TRBJ1-5; TRBD1 matches 9 bases. V gave up 7 bases and J gave up 0 bases; unmatched junction bases: 4. CDR3 length: 15 amino acids. Per germline, CDR1 LNHDA and CDR2 SQIVND (reference sequence). CDR3 region: CASNDRGYSNQPQHF. CDR3 DNA: TGTGCCAGTAACGACAGGGGGTATAGCAATCAGCCCCAGCATTTT.

The chain combines TRBV5-4 with TRBJ2-2; D uncertain. Germline CDR1 SGHNT, CDR2 YYREEE (reference sequence). The CDR3 has 12 residues. Trimming removed 9 bases at V and 2 bases at J, with 8 bases between. CDR3 loop: CATTLNTGELFF. CDR3 nucleotide sequence: TGTGCCACCACTCTTAACACCGGGGAGCTGTTTTTT.

The chain uses TRBV6-1 and TRBJ1-6; 7 positions agree with TRBD1. With 2 bases clipped from V and 9 bases from J, the junction kept 10 bases outside the gene matches. This CDR3 has 16 residues. Germline CDR1 and CDR2: MNHNS and SASEGT. CDR3 sequence reads: CASSESQGELSSPLHF. The CDR3, as DNA: TGTGCCAGCAGTGAAAGTCAGGGGGAATTATCTTCACCCCTCCACTTT.

This clone is medium-sized within its sample. This chain connects TRBV5-5 to TRBJ1-1; a weak D match, TRBD1 (6 bases). This CDR3 region has 17 residues. The V gene's germline CDR1 is SGHKS and CDR2 YYEKEE (reference sequence). The germline V and J ends were trimmed by 3 bases and 4 bases, with 22 bases remaining between them. The CDR3 coding sequence is TGTGCCAGCAGCTACTCGACTATAACAGGGATGGGCACTGAAGCTTTCTTT. It specifies CASSYSTITGMGTEAFF.

This clone has a single count. V and J are TRBV7-9 and TRBJ2-3; 13 bases fit TRBD2. The CDR3 sequence is 16 residues long. J gave up 2 bases and V 5 bases, and 4 bases lay outside the gene matches. Germline CDR1 is SEHNR and CDR2 is FQNEAQ (reference sequence). CDR3 loop: CASSGTSGVDTDTQYF. CDR3 coding DNA: TGTGCCAGCAGCGGGACTAGCGGGGTTGACACAGATACGCAGTATTTT.

The V and J genes are TRBV2 and TRBJ2-7; 10 bases fit TRBD1. CDR3 size: 15 residues. Looked up from germline, CDR1 is SNHLY and CDR2 is FYNNEI. Trimming took 8 bases from V and 0 from J; bases not matched to a gene: 7. CDR3 sequence: CASRTGGDYSYEQYF. CDR3 bases: TGTGCCAGCCGGACAGGGGGGGACTACTCCTACGAGCAGTACTTC.

The chain has TRBV7-9 and TRBJ2-7; D might be TRBD1 (7 bases). Germline V gives CDR1 SEHNR, CDR2 FQNEAQ (reference sequence). Trimming pared 1 base from V and 1 base from J, leaving 11 bases between. The CDR3 covers 15 residues. CDR3 region: CASSLEAGGSYEQYF. The CDR3 coding sequence is TGTGCCAGCAGCTTAGAGGCAGGGGGGTCCTACGAGCAGTACTTC.

The CDR3: CASSSEQGQETQYF. The CDR3, as DNA: TGTGCCAGCAGCTCAGAACAGGGACAAGAGACCCAGTACTTC. This rearrangement joins TRBV7-9 to TRBJ2-5; TRBD1 might be the D (6 bases). Germline-derived CDR1 and CDR2 are SEHNR and FQNEAQ (reference sequence). The CDR3 covers 14 residues. V was cut by 4 bases and J by 2 bases, with 11 bases left in between.

This chain uses TRBV7-9 with TRBJ1-3; maybe TRBD1 (5 bases). This CDR3 comprises 16 residues. Trimming stripped 2 bases from V and 8 bases from J, with 19 bases between. The germline V gene encodes CDR1 SEHNR and CDR2 FQNEAQ (reference sequence). CDR3 amino acids: CASSLKTATFLDTIYF. The CDR3 coding sequence is TGTGCCAGCAGCTTAAAGACAGCCACATTTCTCGACACCATATATTTT.

The chain employs TRBV9 and TRBJ2-3; D may be TRBD2 (5 bases). This CDR3 has 15 residues. Per the germline V gene, CDR1 is SGDLS and CDR2 is YYNGEE. Deletions cut 3 bases from V and 0 bases from J, with 11 bases between. CDR3 nucleotide sequence: TGTGCCAGCAGCGACCCGGGGTCAAGCACAGATACGCAGTATTTT. Translating gives CASSDPGSSTDTQYF.

This clone was recorded only once. A junction boundary mismatches the germline segment, possibly from a read error. The chain joins TRBV7-7 to TRBJ2-5; the D is unclear. CDR1 and CDR2 from the germline V gene are SSHAT and FNYEAQ (reference sequence). This CDR3 is built from 14 residues. CDR3 loop: CASSSGHPRETQYF. The CDR3 bases are TGTGCTAGCAGCTCCGGTCACCCGAGGGAGACCCAGTACTTC.

The chain joins TRBV6-6 to TRBJ1-5; 7 nucleotides match TRBD1. The V gene end was trimmed by 7 bases and the J gene end by 1 base; junction bases not matched to a gene: 4. Germline V CDR1 and CDR2: MNHNY, SVGAGI (reference sequence). The CDR3 extends over 14 amino acids. The CDR3 coding sequence is TGTGCCAGCACCGGGACAGCCAGCAATCAGCCCCAGCATTTT. Its protein product is CASTGTASNQPQHF.

V usage is TRBV28 and J usage is TRBJ2-7, with D possibly being TRBD1 (5 bases). The CDR3 sequence is 12 residues long. The V and J ends lost 6 bases and 5 bases respectively, with 11 bases between them. Germline V CDR1 and CDR2: MDHEN, SYDVKM. The CDR3 is CASRPDSNEQYF. The CDR3 nucleotides read TGTGCCAGCAGACCCGACAGTAACGAGCAGTACTTC.